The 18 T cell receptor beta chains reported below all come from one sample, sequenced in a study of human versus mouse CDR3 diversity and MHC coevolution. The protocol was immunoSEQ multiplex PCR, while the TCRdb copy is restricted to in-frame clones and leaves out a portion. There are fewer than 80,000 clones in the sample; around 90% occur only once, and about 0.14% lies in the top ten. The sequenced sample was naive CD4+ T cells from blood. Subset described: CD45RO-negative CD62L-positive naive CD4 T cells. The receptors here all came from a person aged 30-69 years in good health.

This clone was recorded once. The DNA for the CDR3 is TGTGCCAGCAGCTTGTCCCCAGGCCCTAGCAATCAGCCCCAGCATTTT. Encoded protein: CASSLSPGPSNQPQHF. V gene TRBV5-5 combines with J gene TRBJ1-5; D is unclear. The V gene's germline CDR1 is SGHKS and CDR2 YYEKEE (reference sequence). Deletions cut 1 base from V and 0 bases from J, with 11 bases between. CDR3 length: 16 residues.

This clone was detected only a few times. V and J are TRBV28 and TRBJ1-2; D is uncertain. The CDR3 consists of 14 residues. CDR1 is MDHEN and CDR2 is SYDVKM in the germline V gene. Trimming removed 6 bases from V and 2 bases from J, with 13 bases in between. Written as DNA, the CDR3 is TGTGCCAGCAGCTCCCTAACCATAAACTATGGCTACACCTTC. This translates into CASSSLTINYGYTF.

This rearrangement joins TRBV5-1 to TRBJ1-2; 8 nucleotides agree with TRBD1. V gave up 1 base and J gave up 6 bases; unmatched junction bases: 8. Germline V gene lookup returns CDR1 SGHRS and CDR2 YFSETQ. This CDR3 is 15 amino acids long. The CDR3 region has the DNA TGCGCCAGCAGCTTGTCACTCCCGGGACAGGATGGCTACACCTTC. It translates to CASSLSLPGQDGYTF.

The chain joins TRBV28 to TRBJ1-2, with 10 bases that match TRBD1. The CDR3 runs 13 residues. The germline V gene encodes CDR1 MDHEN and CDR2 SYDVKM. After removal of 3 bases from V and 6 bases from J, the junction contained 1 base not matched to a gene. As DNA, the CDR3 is TGTGCCAGCAGTTTCGGGACAGGGGATGGCTACACCTTC. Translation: CASSFGTGDGYTF.

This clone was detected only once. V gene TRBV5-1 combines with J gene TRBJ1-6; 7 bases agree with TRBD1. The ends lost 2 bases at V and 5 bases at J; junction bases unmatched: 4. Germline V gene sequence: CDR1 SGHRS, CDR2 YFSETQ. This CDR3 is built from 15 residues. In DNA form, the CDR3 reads TGCGCCAGCAGCTTACAAACAGGGGATAATTCACCCCTCCACTTT. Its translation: CASSLQTGDNSPLHF.

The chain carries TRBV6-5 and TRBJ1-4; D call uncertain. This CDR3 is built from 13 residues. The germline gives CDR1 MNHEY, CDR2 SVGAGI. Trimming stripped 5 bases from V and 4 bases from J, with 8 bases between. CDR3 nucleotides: TGTGCCAGCAGTCGACTTGGTAATGAAAAACTGTTTTTT. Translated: CASSRLGNEKLFF.

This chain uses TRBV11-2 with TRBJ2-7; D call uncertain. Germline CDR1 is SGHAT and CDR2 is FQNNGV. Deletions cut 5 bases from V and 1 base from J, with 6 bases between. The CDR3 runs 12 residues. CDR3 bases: TGTGCCAGCAGCCCTCAGTCCTACGAGCAGTACTTC. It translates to CASSPQSYEQYF. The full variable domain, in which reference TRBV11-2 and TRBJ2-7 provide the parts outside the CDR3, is EAGVAQSPRYKIIEKRQSVAFWCNPISGHATLYWYQQILGQGPKLLIQFQNNGVVDDSQLPKDRFSAERLKGVDSTLKIQPAKLEDSAVYLCASSPQSYEQYFGPGTRLTVT.

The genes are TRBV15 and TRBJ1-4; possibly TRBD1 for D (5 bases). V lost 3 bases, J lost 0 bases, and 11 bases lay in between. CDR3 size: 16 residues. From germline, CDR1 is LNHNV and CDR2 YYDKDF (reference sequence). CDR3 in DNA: TGTGCCACCAGCAGCAGGGTTGGGGCAACTAATGAAAAACTGTTTTTT. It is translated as CATSSRVGATNEKLFF.

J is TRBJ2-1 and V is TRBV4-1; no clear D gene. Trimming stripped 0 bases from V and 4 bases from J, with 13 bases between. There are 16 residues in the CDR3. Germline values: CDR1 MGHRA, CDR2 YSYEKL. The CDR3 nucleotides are TGCGCCAGCAGCCAAGATTTGAGCGCCCAATACAATGAGCAGTTCTTC. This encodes CASSQDLSAQYNEQFF.

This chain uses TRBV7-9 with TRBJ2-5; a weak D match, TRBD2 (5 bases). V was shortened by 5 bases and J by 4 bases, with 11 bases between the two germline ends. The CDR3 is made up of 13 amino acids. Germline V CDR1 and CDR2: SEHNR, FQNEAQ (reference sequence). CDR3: CASSIGSTETQYF. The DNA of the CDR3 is TGTGCCAGCAGCATAGGGAGTACAGAGACCCAGTACTTC.

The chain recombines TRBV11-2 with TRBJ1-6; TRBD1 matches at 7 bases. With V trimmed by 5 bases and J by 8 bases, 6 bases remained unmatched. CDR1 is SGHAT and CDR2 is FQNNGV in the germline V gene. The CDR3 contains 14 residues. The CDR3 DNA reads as TGTGCCAGCAGCCCCCGGGACAGCGATTCACCCCTCCACTTT. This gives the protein CASSPRDSDSPLHF.

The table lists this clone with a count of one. The CDR3 loop reads CASGLPGQGGSGYTF. The CDR3 bases are TGTGCTAGTGGTCTCCCGGGACAGGGGGGTTCTGGCTACACCTTC. The J gene is TRBJ1-2, the V gene TRBV12-5, with 11 bases fitting TRBD1. CDR1 LGHNT and CDR2 FRNRAP come from the germline V gene. This CDR3 spans 15 amino acids. After removal of 5 bases from V and 7 bases from J, the junction contained 9 bases not matched to a gene.

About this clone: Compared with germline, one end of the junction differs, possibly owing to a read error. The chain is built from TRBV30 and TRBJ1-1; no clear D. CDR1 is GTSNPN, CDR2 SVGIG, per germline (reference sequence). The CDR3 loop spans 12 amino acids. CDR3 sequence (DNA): TGCGCTTCTACGCGGATGAACACTGAAGCTTTCTTT. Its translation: CASTRMNTEAFF.

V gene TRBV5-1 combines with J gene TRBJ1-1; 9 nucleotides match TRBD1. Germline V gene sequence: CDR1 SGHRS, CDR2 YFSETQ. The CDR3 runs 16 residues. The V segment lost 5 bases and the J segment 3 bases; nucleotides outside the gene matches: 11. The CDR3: CASRTGQGYADTEAFF. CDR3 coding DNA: TGCGCCAGCAGAACTGGACAGGGGTACGCCGACACTGAAGCTTTCTTT.

CDR3 residues: CASSLSSYEQYF. DNA of the CDR3: TGTGCCAGCAGCCTATCTTCCTACGAGCAGTACTTC. The chain carries TRBV7-9 and TRBJ2-7; the D is unclear. The CDR3 has 12 residues. The V gene lost 5 bases and the J gene lost 1 base, with 6 bases spanning the gap. Looked up from germline, CDR1 is SEHNR and CDR2 is FQNEAQ (reference sequence).

Written as DNA, the CDR3 is TGTGCCAGCAGTTCCGCGGGAGTTTTATACAATGAGCAGTTCTTC. Translated: CASSSAGVLYNEQFF. This chain connects TRBV28 to TRBJ2-1; 7 nucleotides align to TRBD2. The V gene's germline CDR1 is MDHEN and CDR2 SYDVKM. V trimming: 4 bases; J trimming: 4 bases; junction bases outside the gene matches: 7. The CDR3 contains 15 residues.

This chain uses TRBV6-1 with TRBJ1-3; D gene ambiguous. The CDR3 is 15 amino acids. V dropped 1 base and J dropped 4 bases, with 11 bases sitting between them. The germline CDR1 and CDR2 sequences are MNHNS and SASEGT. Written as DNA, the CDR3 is TGTGCCAGCAGTGAAGGCCCCGGGTGGGGAAACACCATATATTTT. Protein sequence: CASSEGPGWGNTIYF.

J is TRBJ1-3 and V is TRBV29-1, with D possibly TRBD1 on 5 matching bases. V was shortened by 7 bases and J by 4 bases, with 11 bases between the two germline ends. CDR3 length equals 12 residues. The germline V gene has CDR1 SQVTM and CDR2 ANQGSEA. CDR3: CSATDMGNTIYF. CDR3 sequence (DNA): TGCAGCGCTACGGACATGGGAAACACCATATATTTT.